This record looks at one TCR beta chain sequence and its context. The data stem from a study of blood T cell repertoires in COVID-19. Study overall: From the United States, Italy and Spain came samples of acute and convalescent COVID-19. PBMCs, B-cell-depleted T cells, or T cells were the source of the cDNA or gDNA that made up the material.

Libraries were prepared by immunoSEQ multiplex PCR; TCRdb keeps only in-frame clonotypes and omits some of them. The data show 120,000 or so clones, 86% seen once. Sequenced material: peripheral blood. This clonotype originated in a man aged 70 or older who had recovered from COVID-19.

The CDR3 protein is CASSLGLVSYNEQFF. In DNA, the CDR3 is TGTGCCAGCAGCCTGGGACTGGTATCCTACAATGAGCAGTTCTTC. This rearrangement joins TRBV4-2 to TRBJ2-1, with D perhaps TRBD2 (6 bases). The CDR3 runs to 15 residues. The V end was cut by 4 bases, the J end by 1 base, with 11 bases between. Germline CDR1 and CDR2: LGHNA and YNFKEQ.